One and the same sample provided the 23 T cell receptor beta chains below, sequenced in a study of long-term antiretroviral therapy in people with HIV. Sequencing relied on immunoSEQ assay v3.0, run at survey level. The data were produced by immunoSEQ multiplex PCR, yet TCRdb's version contains in-frame clones alone and is incomplete. The sample has roughly 30,000 clones, 80% to 90% seen once. The specimen was unsorted PBMCs, collected 0.8 years before starting antiretroviral therapy. Receptors originate from a man aged 18-30 years with HIV.

This clone was counted only a few times. V and J are TRBV30 and TRBJ2-7; 9 bases are shared with TRBD2. Germline loops: CDR1 GTSNPN, CDR2 SVGIG (reference sequence). The CDR3 sequence is 15 residues long. Trimming took 0 bases from V and 2 from J; bases not matched to a gene: 5. For the CDR3, the DNA is TGTGCCTGGAGTGTAATAGCGGGAGTTCCCTACGAGCAGTACTTC. Translation: CAWSVIAGVPYEQYF.

CDR3 protein: CASSQDLHLKGEQYF. The CDR3 DNA is TGCGCCAGCAGCCAAGATCTTCACCTAAAGGGCGAGCAGTACTTC. The gene calls are TRBV4-3 and TRBJ2-7; D call uncertain. Germline CDR1 LGHNA, CDR2 YSLEER. The V and J ends lost 0 bases and 6 bases respectively, with 15 bases between them. CDR3 length: 15 amino acids.

This clone has a handful of counts. The rearrangement uses TRBV9 and TRBJ1-2; 9 bases map to TRBD1. J was trimmed by 5 bases and V by 4 bases; bases with no gene match: 9. This CDR3 contains 15 residues. The germline gives CDR1 SGDLS, CDR2 YYNGEE. CDR3 bases: TGTGCCAGCAGCCCCGCGGGACAGGGTAATTATGGCTACACCTTC. This gives the protein CASSPAGQGNYGYTF. The full variable domain, its missing parts supplied by reference TRBV9 and TRBJ1-2, is DSGVTQTPKHLITATGQRVTLRCSPRSGDLSVYWYQQSLDQGLQFLIQYYNGEERAKGNILERFSAQQFPDLHSELNLSSLELGDSALYFCASSPAGQGNYGYTFGSGTRLTVV.

This chain uses TRBV5-6 with TRBJ1-5; 11 positions match TRBD1. Per germline, CDR1 SGHDT and CDR2 YYEEEE. The length of the CDR3 is 17 residues. V dropped 0 bases and J dropped 6; count of bases not matched to a gene: 8. The CDR3 DNA is TGTGCCAGCAGCTTGGTGGACAGGGGGCAGGCGGGTCAGCCCCAGCATTTT. The encoded protein is CASSLVDRGQAGQPQHF.

The chain is built from TRBV5-4 and TRBJ2-2; D unclear. V dropped 4 bases and J dropped 7 bases, with 5 bases sitting between them. CDR1 and CDR2 (germline): SGHNT, YYREEE (reference sequence). CDR3 length equals 11 residues. The CDR3 is CASSADGELFF. For the CDR3, the DNA is TGTGCCAGCAGCGCGGACGGGGAGCTGTTTTTT.

V gene TRBV5-1 combines with J gene TRBJ2-3; D is unresolved. This CDR3 comprises 15 residues. Germline CDR1 is SGHRS and CDR2 is YFSETQ. V lost 0 bases and J lost 2, with 10 bases in between. Written as DNA, the CDR3 is TGCGCCAGCAGCTTGGCGGGTCTAATCACAGATACGCAGTATTTT. This encodes CASSLAGLITDTQYF.

The chain links TRBV7-9 to TRBJ1-4; tentatively, D is TRBD1 (5 bases). The length of the CDR3 is 18 residues. V was cut by 5 bases and J by 8 bases, with 27 bases left in between. The germline V gene has CDR1 SEHNR and CDR2 FQNEAQ (reference sequence). The CDR3 coding sequence is TGTGCCAGCAGCCACCCCGCAGGACCTTCGTATGGGGGGGAAAAACTGTTTTTT. Its translation: CASSHPAGPSYGGEKLFF.

This clone was recorded only once. The chain combines TRBV14 with TRBJ1-3; no definite D call. Germline loops: CDR1 SGHDN, CDR2 FVKESK. Trimming cost V 1 base and J 0 bases, with 10 bases left between them. CDR3 length: 16 residues. CDR3 loop: CASSQVAGNSGNTIYF. The CDR3 coding sequence is TGTGCCAGCAGCCAAGTGGCCGGGAACTCTGGAAACACCATATATTTT.

The chain couples TRBV5-1 to TRBJ1-1, with D possibly TRBD1 on 6 matching bases. Between the trimmed V and J ends, which lost 6 bases and 6 bases, there was a span of 18 bases. CDR3 length: 14 amino acids. Germline lookup yields CDR1 SGHRS and CDR2 YFSETQ. CDR3 residues: CASTLDSTASEAFF. For the CDR3, the DNA is TGCGCCAGCACCCTGGACAGCACGGCGTCTGAAGCTTTCTTT.

The chain is built from TRBV5-6 and TRBJ2-2, with D unclear. V was shortened by 0 bases and J by 5 bases, with 8 bases between the two germline ends. The germline CDR1 and CDR2 sequences are SGHDT and YYEEEE. The CDR3 runs to 14 residues. The CDR3 protein is CASSLGSRTGELFF. CDR3 sequence (DNA): TGTGCCAGCAGCTTGGGGAGTCGGACCGGGGAGCTGTTTTTT.

This rearrangement joins TRBV7-8 to TRBJ1-2; D gene unclear. This CDR3 is built from 15 residues. The V gene's germline CDR1 is SGHVS and CDR2 FQNEAQ. The V gene lost 8 bases and the J gene lost 0 bases, with 16 bases spanning the gap. CDR3 protein: CASGPGPSSNYGYTF. The CDR3, as DNA: TGTGCCAGCGGGCCGGGTCCCAGCTCTAACTATGGCTACACCTTC. Variable domain in full (rest from reference TRBV7-8 and TRBJ1-2): GAGVSQSPRYKVAKRGQDVALRCDPISGHVSLFWYQQALGQGPEFLTYFQNEAQLDKSGLPSDRFFAERPEGSVSTLKIQRTQQEDSAVYLCASGPGPSSNYGYTFGSGTRLTVV.

The CDR3: CASSLDYLTADTQYF. CDR3 nucleotides: TGTGCCAGCAGCTTAGACTACCTTACTGCAGATACGCAGTATTTT. This chain connects TRBV5-4 to TRBJ2-3; tentatively, D is TRBD2 (5 bases). Germline assignment: CDR1 SGHNT and CDR2 YYREEE (reference sequence). Trimming took off 2 bases at V and 4 bases at J, with 14 bases between the two ends. The CDR3 has 15 amino acids. The whole variable domain, remainder taken from reference TRBV5-4 and TRBJ2-3, is ETGVTQSPTHLIKTRGQQVTLRCSSQSGHNTVSWYQQALGQGPQFIFQYYREEENGRGNFPPRFSGLQFPNYSSELNVNALELDDSALYLCASSLDYLTADTQYFGPGTRLTVL.

The genes are TRBV6-6 and TRBJ1-5; D is undetermined. V was pared by 2 bases and J by 6 bases, with 11 bases between. Per the germline V gene, CDR1 is MNHNY and CDR2 is SVGAGI (reference sequence). This CDR3 has 14 amino acids. CDR3 in DNA: TGTGCCAGCAGTTACGGGTCAGATAGTCAGCCCCAGCATTTT. As protein: CASSYGSDSQPQHF.

The V and J genes are TRBV5-5 and TRBJ2-7; 9 bases fit TRBD1. Trimming cost V 2 bases and J 4 bases; bases outside gene matches: 13. CDR3 length: 17 amino acids. In germline, CDR1 is SGHKS, CDR2 YYEKEE (reference sequence). CDR3 in DNA: TGTGCCAGCAGCTTCTTAGGAGCACCGGGACAGGGTTACGAGCAGTACTTC. Residues: CASSFLGAPGQGYEQYF.

CDR3 residues: CASSGDSGGQETQYF. CDR3 nucleotide sequence: TGTGCCAGCTCAGGCGATAGCGGGGGCCAAGAGACCCAGTACTTC. This chain connects TRBV18 to TRBJ2-5; 9 bases are a match to TRBD2. J gave up 1 base and V 5 bases, and 5 bases lay outside the gene matches. CDR3 length: 15 residues. CDR1 KGHSH and CDR2 LQKENI come from the germline V gene.

V usage is TRBV2 and J usage is TRBJ2-2, with D tentatively TRBD1 (6 bases). The length of the CDR3 is 13 residues. In germline, CDR1 is SNHLY, CDR2 FYNNEI. The V gene lost 5 bases and the J gene lost 6 bases, with 10 bases spanning the gap. In DNA, the CDR3 is TGTGCCAGCAGTCGGACAGAGTCCGGGGAGCTGTTTTTT. Translating it yields CASSRTESGELFF. The full variable domain, rest sourced from reference TRBV2 and TRBJ2-2, is EPEVTQTPSHQVTQMGQEVILRCVPISNHLYFYWYRQILGQKVEFLVSFYNNEISEKSEIFDDQFSVERPDGSNFTLKIRSTKLEDSAMYFCASSRTESGELFFGEGSRLTVL.

The table lists this clone with a count of one. The chain uses TRBV29-1 and TRBJ2-7; 12 bases align to TRBD2. Germline V gene sequence: CDR1 SQVTM, CDR2 ANQGSEA. This CDR3 is built from 15 residues. After removal of 0 bases from V and 4 bases from J, the junction contained 4 bases not matched to a gene. Written as DNA, the CDR3 is TGCAGCGTTGAAGATCTAGCGGGAGGGCTGTACGAGCAGTACTTC. Protein sequence: CSVEDLAGGLYEQYF.

The V and J genes are TRBV6-5 and TRBJ2-2; D ambiguous. The V end lost 3 bases, the J end lost 6 bases, and 5 bases lay between the germline ends. Germline assignment: CDR1 MNHEY and CDR2 SVGAGI. The CDR3 contains 12 residues. The CDR3 reads CASSYGAGELFF. CDR3 bases: TGTGCCAGCAGTTATGGGGCCGGGGAGCTGTTTTTT.

The V gene is TRBV18, the J gene TRBJ1-1; no definite D call. The V end lost 2 bases, the J end lost 3 bases, and 7 bases lay between the germline ends. Germline V CDR1 and CDR2: KGHSH, LQKENI. The CDR3 sequence is 13 residues long. The CDR3 bases are TGTGCCAGCTCACCATCGGACTACACTGAAGCTTTCTTT. The encoded protein is CASSPSDYTEAFF.

This clone was counted only a few times. The genes are TRBV28 and TRBJ2-3; TRBD2 agrees at 7 bases. The V gene's germline CDR1 is MDHEN and CDR2 SYDVKM. This CDR3 is 16 amino acids long. Unmatched junction bases numbered 8, after V lost 3 bases and J lost 2 bases. In DNA, the CDR3 is TGTGCCAGCAGTTTCGCGCTAGCGGAGGCCACAGATACGCAGTATTTT. Its translation is CASSFALAEATDTQYF.

The chain links TRBV19 to TRBJ1-1; a possible D gene is TRBD1 (6 bases). The germline V gene encodes CDR1 LNHDA and CDR2 SQIVND (reference sequence). There are 12 residues in the CDR3. Between the trimmed V and J ends, which lost 5 bases and 4 bases, there was a span of 8 bases. The CDR3 is CASSFRGTEAFF. CDR3 nucleotides: TGTGCCAGTAGTTTCAGGGGCACTGAAGCTTTCTTT.

This rearrangement joins TRBV4-3 to TRBJ1-4; tentatively, D is TRBD1 (5 bases). The germline gives CDR1 LGHNA, CDR2 YSLEER. This CDR3 comprises 16 residues. V lost 1 base and J lost 11, with 20 bases in between. The CDR3 DNA reads TGCGCCAGCAGCCAAGGGTTTAGGGGCCGGATCGGGAAACTGTTTTTT. It codes for CASSQGFRGRIGKLFF.

The genes are TRBV6-1 and TRBJ2-2; TRBD2 matches at 7 bases. Germline V gene sequence: CDR1 MNHNS, CDR2 SASEGT. V shed 1 base, J shed 6 bases, and the junction held 5 bases outside the gene matches. The CDR3 length is 15 residues. The CDR3 loop reads CASSEGTAGAGELFF. CDR3 bases: TGTGCCAGCAGTGAAGGAACCGCGGGGGCCGGGGAGCTGTTTTTT.